Each of the 31 T cell receptor beta chains below was sequenced from the same sample in a study of CD8+ T cells in alopecia areata. RNA was isolated and reverse transcribed to cDNA, the sequencing template. Measured with immunoSEQ multiplex PCR; TCRdb has only the in-frame clones, and not every one. Of about 140,000 clones in the sample, about 51% were seen once. Sequenced material: CD4+ T cells sorted from blood, taken at week 0. The receptors stem from a human donor with alopecia areata.

This chain links TRBV29-1 with TRBJ1-2; TRBD1 might be the D (5 bases). The V end was cut by 4 bases, the J end by 1 base, with 10 bases between. The CDR3 length is 13 residues. CDR1 is SQVTM, CDR2 ANQGSEA, per germline. The CDR3 sequence: CSVAGYDNYGYTF. In DNA, the CDR3 is TGCAGCGTTGCAGGGTACGATAACTATGGCTACACCTTC.

This clone was seen a single time. The chain combines TRBV29-1 with TRBJ2-5; 14 bases fit TRBD2. The length of the CDR3 is 14 residues. V trimming: 5 bases; J trimming: 3 bases; junction bases outside the gene matches: 2. Germline CDR1 is SQVTM and CDR2 is ANQGSEA. CDR3 in amino acids: CSVPGLAGEETQYF. The CDR3 nucleotides read TGCAGCGTTCCGGGACTAGCGGGAGAAGAGACCCAGTACTTC.

This chain uses TRBV6-5 with TRBJ2-7, with 7 bases fitting TRBD1. The V gene's germline CDR1 is MNHEY and CDR2 SVGAGI. CDR3 size: 13 residues. With 6 bases clipped from V and 8 bases from J, the junction kept 10 bases outside the gene matches. CDR3 sequence (DNA): TGTGCCAGCAGCCAAAGACAGGGCCTCAAGCAGTACTTC. Its translation is CASSQRQGLKQYF.

The chain joins TRBV5-1 to TRBJ1-4; D gene unclear. The V gene's germline CDR1 is SGHRS and CDR2 YFSETQ. Deletions cut 0 bases from V and 7 bases from J, with 7 bases between. This CDR3 is 13 amino acids long. The CDR3 here is CASSLGGAEKLFF. For the CDR3, the DNA is TGCGCCAGCAGCTTGGGAGGAGCTGAAAAACTGTTTTTT.

This clone has more than one count but fewer than ten. The genes are TRBV30 and TRBJ2-3; 8 bases map to TRBD2. CDR1 is GTSNPN, CDR2 SVGIG, per germline (reference sequence). V trimming: 3 bases; J trimming: 3 bases; junction bases outside the gene matches: 5. The CDR3 length is 14 residues. CDR3 in amino acids: CAWREIAGTDTQYF. For the CDR3, the DNA is TGTGCCTGGAGGGAAATAGCGGGGACAGATACGCAGTATTTT. Drawing the rest from reference TRBV30 and TRBJ2-3, the complete variable domain is SQTIHQWPATLVQPVGSPLSLECTVEGTSNPNLYWYRQAAGRGLQLLFYSVGIGQISSEVPQNLSASRPQDRQFILSSKKLLLSDSGFYLCAWREIAGTDTQYFGPGTRLTVL.

V usage is TRBV20-1 and J usage is TRBJ2-3, with D unclear. This CDR3 spans 10 amino acids. V was trimmed by 6 bases and J by 6 bases, leaving 7 bases between them. Germline assignment: CDR1 DFQATT and CDR2 SNEGSKA (reference sequence). The CDR3 coding sequence is TGCAGTGCCGAGACCGATACGCAGTATTTT. It yields the protein CSAETDTQYF.

The CDR3: CASSEGYGTDTQYF. Written as DNA, the CDR3 is TGTGCCAGCAGTGAGGGTTATGGCACAGATACGCAGTATTTT. The chain joins TRBV2 to TRBJ2-3; D is undetermined. The germline V and J ends were trimmed by 3 bases and 1 base, with 8 bases remaining between them. CDR1 SNHLY and CDR2 FYNNEI come from the germline V gene. This CDR3 has 14 amino acids.

The CDR3 is CASSQDRSRETGELFF. As DNA, the CDR3 is TGTGCCAGCAGCCAAGACCGCAGCAGGGAGACCGGGGAGCTGTTTTTT. The chain joins TRBV4-2 to TRBJ2-2; D is tentatively TRBD1 or TRBD2 (5 bases each). This CDR3 is built from 16 residues. Trimming stripped 0 bases from V and 5 bases from J, with 13 bases between. Germline CDR1 and CDR2: LGHNA and YNFKEQ.

This chain uses TRBV10-3 with TRBJ2-3; the D is unclear. From germline, CDR1 is ENHRY and CDR2 SYGVKD. This CDR3 has 14 amino acids. Trimming removed 0 bases from V and 2 bases from J, with 6 bases in between. The CDR3 bases are TGTGCCATCAGTGAGTCGACCACCACAGATACGCAGTATTTT. Its protein is CAISESTTTDTQYF.

DNA for the CDR3: TGTGCCACTTGGACAGCCACCCGAGGGGACGAGCAGTACTTC. It encodes CATWTATRGDEQYF. This chain connects TRBV19 to TRBJ2-7, with D possibly matching TRBD1 (6 bases). Between the trimmed V and J ends, which lost 10 bases and 5 bases, there was a span of 21 bases. Germline V CDR1 and CDR2: LNHDA, SQIVND (reference sequence). This CDR3 contains 14 residues.

This clone has only a few counts. This chain links TRBV19 with TRBJ2-1, with D perhaps being TRBD1 or TRBD2 (6 bases each). This CDR3 spans 13 amino acids. V shed 8 bases and J shed 7 bases, with 15 bases lying between them. Germline V gives CDR1 LNHDA, CDR2 SQIVND (reference sequence). As DNA, the CDR3 is TGTGCCAGTCTCAGACTAGACAGGAATGAGCAGTTCTTC. It yields the protein CASLRLDRNEQFF. Full variable domain (missing parts from reference TRBV19 and TRBJ2-1): DGGITQSPKYLFRKEGQNVTLSCEQNLNHDAMYWYRQDPGQGLRLIYYSQIVNDFQKGDIAEGYSVSREKKESFPLTVTSAQKNPTAFYLCASLRLDRNEQFFGPGTRLTVL.

J is TRBJ2-7 and V is TRBV5-1; D uncertain. Looked up from germline, CDR1 is SGHRS and CDR2 is YFSETQ. V was cut by 4 bases and J by 5 bases, with 16 bases left in between. The CDR3 sequence is 14 residues long. The CDR3 bases are TGCGCCAGCAGCCTGGCCCCTCCGTCAAACGAGCAGTACTTC. Its protein is CASSLAPPSNEQYF.

Of note for this clone: Other DNA sequences of this sample code for an identical CDR3. This rearrangement joins TRBV18 to TRBJ2-3; no clear D gene. CDR1 is KGHSH and CDR2 is LQKENI in the germline V gene. The length of the CDR3 is 11 residues. The ends were cut back, 3 bases at V and 5 bases at J, with 3 bases in the middle. The chain's CDR3 is CASSPLDTQYF. For the CDR3, the DNA is TGTGCCAGCTCACCGTTAGATACGCAGTATTTT. The full variable domain, rest sourced from reference TRBV18 and TRBJ2-3, is NAGVMQNPRHLVRRRGQEARLRCSPMKGHSHVYWYRQLPEEGLKFMVYLQKENIIDESGMPKERFSAEFPKEGPSILRIQQVVRGDSAAYFCASSPLDTQYFGPGTRLTVL.

The chain recombines TRBV30 with TRBJ2-7; 10 bases map to TRBD1. V shed 3 bases, J shed 2 bases, and the junction held 4 bases outside the gene matches. The CDR3 extends over 14 amino acids. Germline-derived CDR1 and CDR2 are GTSNPN and SVGIG (reference sequence). The CDR3 DNA reads TGTGCCTGGAGGGCTGGACAGGGGGCCTACGAGCAGTACTTC. Its translation: CAWRAGQGAYEQYF.

This chain joins TRBV30 and TRBJ2-1; D unresolved. Trimming removed 0 bases from V and 9 bases from J, with 21 bases in between. The CDR3 is made up of 16 amino acids. In germline, CDR1 is GTSNPN, CDR2 SVGIG (reference sequence). The CDR3 DNA is TGTGCCTGGAGTGTACGGCTAGAGGTCATTTCGGGTGAGCAGTTCTTC. It encodes CAWSVRLEVISGEQFF.

The V gene is TRBV7-2, the J gene TRBJ2-7, with TRBD2 as a possible D gene (5 bases). V was trimmed by 1 base and J by 5 bases, leaving 15 bases between them. The CDR3 is 15 residues long. CDR1 and CDR2 (germline): SGHTA, FQGNSA. Here the CDR3 DNA reads TGTGCCAGCAGCTTAGGGTCTGGGATCGGGGACGAGCAGTACTTC. This translates into CASSLGSGIGDEQYF.

The V gene is TRBV27, the J gene TRBJ2-5, with 14 bases identical to TRBD2. V was clipped by 3 bases and J by 5 bases; unmatched bases: 8. Germline V lookup: CDR1 MNHEY, CDR2 SMNVEV (reference sequence). The CDR3 length is 17 residues. The CDR3 protein is CASSFPGLAGDGETQYF. In DNA, the CDR3 is TGTGCCAGCAGTTTCCCGGGACTAGCGGGAGATGGCGAGACCCAGTACTTC.

This clone was found a few times. The chain joins TRBV29-1 to TRBJ1-2; no clear D gene. Trimming cost V 3 bases and J 1 base, with 3 bases left between them. The V gene's germline CDR1 is SQVTM and CDR2 ANQGSEA. The CDR3 sequence is 11 residues long. CDR3 in amino acids: CSVEGNYGYTF. In nucleotides, the CDR3 is TGCAGCGTTGAGGGTAACTATGGCTACACCTTC.

This sequence joins TRBV9 and TRBJ1-1; the match to TRBD1 covers 12 bases. The junction had 6 bases not matched to a gene; V was cut back by 0 bases and J by 12 bases. Germline-derived CDR1 and CDR2 are SGDLS and YYNGEE. This CDR3 has 14 amino acids. CDR3 nucleotide sequence: TGTGCCAGCAGCGTAGAGGGACAGGGGGCGCGGACTTTCTTT. Translating it yields CASSVEGQGARTFF.

The genes are TRBV27 and TRBJ2-3; 10 bases line up with TRBD2. Trimming cost V 6 bases and J 2 bases; bases outside gene matches: 14. CDR1 and CDR2 (germline): MNHEY, SMNVEV (reference sequence). This CDR3 has 18 amino acids. CDR3 DNA sequence: TGTGCCAGCAGACCAAGCGGGAGGGGAGGGGGGCCCACAGATACGCAGTATTTT. Translating it yields CASRPSGRGGGPTDTQYF.

The chain joins TRBV7-2 to TRBJ2-3, with 9 nucleotides matching TRBD2. The CDR3 runs 14 residues. The J segment lost 6 bases and the V segment lost 5 bases, leaving 6 bases of the junction unmatched. The germline V gene has CDR1 SGHTA and CDR2 FQGNSA. The DNA of the CDR3 is TGTGCCAGCAGCCCCGGGACTAGCCGGGATACGCAGTATTTT. Protein: CASSPGTSRDTQYF. The variable domain in full, with the rest retrieved from reference TRBV7-2 and TRBJ2-3, is GAGVSQSPSNKVTEKGKDVELRCDPISGHTALYWYRQSLGQGLEFLIYFQGNSAPDKSGLPSDRFSAERTGGSVSTLTIQRTQQEDSAVYLCASSPGTSRDTQYFGPGTRLTVL.

This clone was seen more than once but under ten times. This chain connects TRBV4-1 to TRBJ2-2, with a possible D match to TRBD1 (6 bases). The CDR3 is made up of 16 amino acids. Germline values: CDR1 MGHRA, CDR2 YSYEKL. Trimming removed 3 bases from V and 0 bases from J, with 11 bases in between. The CDR3 loop is CASSHAGTTNTGELFF. In nucleotides, the CDR3 is TGCGCCAGCAGCCACGCCGGGACAACGAACACCGGGGAGCTGTTTTTT.

The rearrangement joins TRBV7-9 to TRBJ2-7; either TRBD1 or TRBD2 may supply D (5 bases each). From germline, CDR1 is SEHNR and CDR2 FQNEAQ (reference sequence). Trimming took off 5 bases at V and 5 bases at J, with 16 bases between the two ends. CDR3 length equals 14 residues. In nucleotides, the CDR3 is TGTGCCAGCAGCCCGGGACCCAGAGGGGACGAGCAGTACTTC. Residues: CASSPGPRGDEQYF.

This chain joins TRBV7-2 and TRBJ2-7; TRBD1 or TRBD2 may be the D gene (6 bases each). The V gene lost 1 base and the J gene lost 6 bases, with 19 bases spanning the gap. CDR1 and CDR2 (germline): SGHTA, FQGNSA. CDR3 size: 16 residues. CDR3 sequence reads: CASSLVGGQGRSEQYF. Written as DNA, the CDR3 is TGTGCCAGCAGCTTAGTAGGGGGGCAGGGTCGGAGCGAGCAGTACTTC.

The genes are TRBV2 and TRBJ2-7; D might be TRBD2 (6 bases). CDR3 length: 12 residues. The ends were cut back, 6 bases at V and 1 base at J, with 7 bases in the middle. Germline V gene lookup returns CDR1 SNHLY and CDR2 FYNNEI. The CDR3: CASRAGSYEQYF. DNA of the CDR3: TGTGCCAGCAGGGCGGGATCCTACGAGCAGTACTTC. Looking up the rest from reference TRBV2 and TRBJ2-7 gives the full variable domain: EPEVTQTPSHQVTQMGQEVILRCVPISNHLYFYWYRQILGQKVEFLVSFYNNEISEKSEIFDDQFSVERPDGSNFTLKIRSTKLEDSAMYFCASRAGSYEQYFGPGTRLTVT.

This clone turned up a few times. The chain has TRBV13 and TRBJ2-3, with 7 bases fitting TRBD2. The V and J ends lost 1 base and 3 bases, in that order; junction bases with no gene match: 7. The CDR3 totals 16 residues. Germline V gives CDR1 PRHDT, CDR2 FYEKMQ (reference sequence). This chain's CDR3 is CASSLEGGSSTDTQYF. In DNA, the CDR3 is TGTGCCAGCAGCTTAGAAGGCGGGAGTAGTACAGATACGCAGTATTTT.

This rearrangement joins TRBV2 to TRBJ2-5; TRBD1 is a possible D gene (6 bases). V was cut by 7 bases and J by 2 bases, with 11 bases left in between. The CDR3 contains 13 residues. The V gene's germline CDR1 is SNHLY and CDR2 FYNNEI. The CDR3 DNA is TGTGCCAGCACAGGGGAGAGGCAAGAGACCCAGTACTTC. It encodes CASTGERQETQYF.

This rearrangement joins TRBV15 to TRBJ2-1, with D perhaps TRBD2 (6 bases). Germline V gene data show CDR1 as LNHNV and CDR2 as YYDKDF (reference sequence). The length of the CDR3 is 15 residues. The V and J ends lost 5 bases and 0 bases respectively, with 11 bases between them. The CDR3 DNA sequence: TGTGCCACCAGCTCTACCGGGAGCTCCTACAATGAGCAGTTCTTC. It translates to CATSSTGSSYNEQFF.

The V gene is TRBV18, the J gene TRBJ2-2; 11 nucleotides line up with TRBD2. This CDR3 contains 21 residues. V dropped 2 bases and J dropped 4; count of bases not matched to a gene: 18. Germline V gives CDR1 KGHSH, CDR2 LQKENI. CDR3 residues: CASSPRLAGTKRGVGTGELFF. CDR3 in DNA: TGTGCCAGCTCACCAAGACTAGCGGGAACGAAACGGGGAGTAGGCACCGGGGAGCTGTTTTTT. The full variable domain, rest sourced from reference TRBV18 and TRBJ2-2, is NAGVMQNPRHLVRRRGQEARLRCSPMKGHSHVYWYRQLPEEGLKFMVYLQKENIIDESGMPKERFSAEFPKEGPSILRIQQVVRGDSAAYFCASSPRLAGTKRGVGTGELFFGEGSRLTVL.

The chain couples TRBV29-1 to TRBJ2-7; D possibly matches TRBD1 or TRBD2 (6 bases each). CDR1 SQVTM and CDR2 ANQGSEA come from the germline V gene. The CDR3 is 16 residues long. V was cut by 6 bases and J by 0 bases, with 21 bases left in between. The CDR3 is CSVEGVGGPSSYEQYF. The CDR3 nucleotides are TGCAGCGTCGAGGGGGTGGGGGGACCCAGCTCCTACGAGCAGTACTTC.

This chain connects TRBV9 to TRBJ1-4, with D tentatively TRBD1 (5 bases). CDR1 is SGDLS and CDR2 is YYNGEE in the germline V gene. Trimming removed 2 bases from V and 4 bases from J, with 12 bases in between. The CDR3 contains 15 residues. The CDR3 region has the DNA TGTGCCAGCAGCGTTCAGGGTGCCTTTAATGAAAAACTGTTTTTT. Its protein product is CASSVQGAFNEKLFF.